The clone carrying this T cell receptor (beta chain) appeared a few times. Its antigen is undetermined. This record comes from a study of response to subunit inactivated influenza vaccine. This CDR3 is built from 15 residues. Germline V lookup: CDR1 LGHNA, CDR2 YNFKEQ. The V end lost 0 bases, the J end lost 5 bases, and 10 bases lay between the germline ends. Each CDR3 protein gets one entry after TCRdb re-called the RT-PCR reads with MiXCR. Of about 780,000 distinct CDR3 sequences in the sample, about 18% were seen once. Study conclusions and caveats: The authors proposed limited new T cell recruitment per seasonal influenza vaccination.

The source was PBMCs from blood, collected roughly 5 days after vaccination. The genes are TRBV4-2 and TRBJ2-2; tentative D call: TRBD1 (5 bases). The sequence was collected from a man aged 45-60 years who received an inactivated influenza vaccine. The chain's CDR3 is CASSQDLGRTGELFF. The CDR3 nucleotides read TGTGCCAGCAGCCAAGATTTGGGGCGGACCGGGGAGCTGTTTTTT.